The source of this TCR beta chain is a study of Graves' ophthalmopathy and Graves' hyperthyroidism. General observations from the study: Most clonotypes expanded in thyroid above 0.001 frequency were present in blood too. Both an approximately 70% sensitivity and a 72.22% specificity characterized the model's predictions of ophthalmopathy progression. Researchers report that a 13-signature model separated ophthalmopathy from stable hyperthyroidism, posting 87.88% sensitivity and 65% to 82% specificity.

This clonotype is a singleton in its sample. Antigen specificity is unknown. Amplification of the TCR beta CDR3 regions used RNA transcripts (as template). A first-round RT-PCR used HTBI primers, followed by a second-round multiplex PCR. TCRdb used MiXCR to reprocess the multiplex PCR reads, holding one entry per CDR3 protein. The table records about 160,000 distinct CDR3 sequences, about 40% of them present only once. This CDR3 has 15 amino acids. The germline V gene has CDR1 SGHTA and CDR2 FQGNSA. With 5 bases removed from V and 5 bases from J, the gap between germline ends came to 18 bases. The sample was peripheral blood. The receptor was isolated from a woman in her forties with Graves' ophthalmopathy. The V and J genes are TRBV7-2 and TRBJ2-5, with D perhaps being TRBD1 or TRBD2 (5 bases each). The CDR3 loop reads CASSRGVATGETQYF. The CDR3 DNA is TGTGCCAGCAGCCGAGGGGTGGCCACGGGGGAGACCCAGTACTTC.